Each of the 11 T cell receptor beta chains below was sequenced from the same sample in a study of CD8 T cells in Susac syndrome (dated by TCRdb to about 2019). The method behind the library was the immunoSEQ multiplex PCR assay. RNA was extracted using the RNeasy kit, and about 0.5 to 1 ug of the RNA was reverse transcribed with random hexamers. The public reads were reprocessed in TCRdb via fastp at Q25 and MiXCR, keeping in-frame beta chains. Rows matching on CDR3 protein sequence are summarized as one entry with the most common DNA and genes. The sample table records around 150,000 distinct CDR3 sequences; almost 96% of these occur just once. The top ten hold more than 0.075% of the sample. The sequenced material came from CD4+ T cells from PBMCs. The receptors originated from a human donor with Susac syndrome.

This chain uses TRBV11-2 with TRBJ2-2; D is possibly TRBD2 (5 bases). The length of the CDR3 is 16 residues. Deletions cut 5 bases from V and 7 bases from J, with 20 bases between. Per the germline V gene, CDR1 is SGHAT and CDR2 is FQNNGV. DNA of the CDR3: TGTGCCAGCAGCCGAGGCGATGGGAGTCGCTACGGGGAGCTGTTTTTT. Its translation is CASSRGDGSRYGELFF.

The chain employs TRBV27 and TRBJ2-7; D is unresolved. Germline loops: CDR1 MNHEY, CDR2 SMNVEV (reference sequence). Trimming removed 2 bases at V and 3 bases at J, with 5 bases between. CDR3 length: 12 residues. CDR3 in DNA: TGTGCCAGCAGTTTAAACGGCTACGAGCAGTACTTC. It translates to CASSLNGYEQYF.

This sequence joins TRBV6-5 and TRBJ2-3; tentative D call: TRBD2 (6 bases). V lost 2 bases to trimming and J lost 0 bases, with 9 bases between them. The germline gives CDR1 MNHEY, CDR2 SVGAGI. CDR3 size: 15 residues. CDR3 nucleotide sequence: TGTGCCAGCAGTTACGGGACTCCTAGCACAGATACGCAGTATTTT. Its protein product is CASSYGTPSTDTQYF.

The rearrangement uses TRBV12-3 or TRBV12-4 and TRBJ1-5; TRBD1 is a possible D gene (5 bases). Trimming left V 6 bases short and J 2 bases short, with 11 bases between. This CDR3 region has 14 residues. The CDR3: CASRERGGNQPQHF. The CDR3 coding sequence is TGTGCCAGCAGGGAAAGGGGCGGCAATCAGCCCCAGCATTTT.

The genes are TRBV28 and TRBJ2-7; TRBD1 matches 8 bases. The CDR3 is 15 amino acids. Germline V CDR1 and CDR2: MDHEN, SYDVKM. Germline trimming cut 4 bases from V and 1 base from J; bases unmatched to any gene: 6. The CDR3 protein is CASSSIRQGSYEQYF. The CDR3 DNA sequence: TGTGCCAGCAGTTCCATTCGACAGGGGTCCTACGAGCAGTACTTC.

The CDR3, as DNA: TGTGCCAGCAGCCATCTCGCGAGCACAGATACGCAGTATTTT. As protein: CASSHLASTDTQYF. The chain links TRBV3-1 to TRBJ2-3; D gene uncertain. Trimming cost V 3 bases and J 0 bases, with 7 bases left between them. The CDR3 extends over 14 amino acids. Germline CDR1 is LGHDT and CDR2 is YNNKEL (reference sequence).

The CDR3 reads CSARGLTSPPGTPNYGYTF. CDR3 nucleotides: TGCAGTGCTAGAGGGCTAACAAGCCCCCCAGGGACCCCGAACTATGGCTACACCTTC. The chain uses TRBV20-1 and TRBJ1-2; D might be TRBD1 (5 bases). From germline, CDR1 is DFQATT and CDR2 SNEGSKA (reference sequence). The CDR3 loop spans 19 amino acids. The V end lost 1 base, the J end lost 2 bases, and 26 bases lay between the germline ends.

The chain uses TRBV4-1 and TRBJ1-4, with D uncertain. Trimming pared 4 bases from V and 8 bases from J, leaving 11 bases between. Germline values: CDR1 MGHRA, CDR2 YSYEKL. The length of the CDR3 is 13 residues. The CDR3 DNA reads TGCGCCAGCAGCCCCCTCATTGGGGAAAAACTGTTTTTT. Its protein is CASSPLIGEKLFF.

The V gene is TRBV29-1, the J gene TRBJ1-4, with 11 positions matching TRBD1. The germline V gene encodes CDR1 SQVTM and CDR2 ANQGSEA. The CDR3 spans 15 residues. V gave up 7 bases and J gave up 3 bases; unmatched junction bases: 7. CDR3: CSATGTGGPNEKLFF. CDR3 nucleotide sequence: TGCAGCGCCACCGGGACAGGGGGTCCTAATGAAAAACTGTTTTTT.

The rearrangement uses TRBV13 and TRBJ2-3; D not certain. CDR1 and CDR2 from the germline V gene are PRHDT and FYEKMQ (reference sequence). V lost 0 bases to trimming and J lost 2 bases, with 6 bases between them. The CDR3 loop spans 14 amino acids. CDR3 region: CASSLGALTDTQYF. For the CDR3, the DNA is TGTGCCAGCAGCTTAGGGGCTCTCACAGATACGCAGTATTTT.

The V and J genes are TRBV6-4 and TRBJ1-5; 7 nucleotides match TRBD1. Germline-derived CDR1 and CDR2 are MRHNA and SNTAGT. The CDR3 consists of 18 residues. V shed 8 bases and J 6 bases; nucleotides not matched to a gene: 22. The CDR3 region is CASQQGDYERGRGQPQHF. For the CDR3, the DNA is TGTGCCAGCCAGCAGGGGGATTACGAACGGGGGCGCGGTCAGCCCCAGCATTTT.